A selection of T cell receptor beta chains follows, all from one sample in a study of T cells in Graves' hyperthyroidism and ophthalmopathy. TCRdb reprocessed the multiplex PCR reads via MiXCR and lists one record per CDR3 protein. The sample includes hundreds of thousands of distinct CDR3 sequences, approximately 14% of them seen just once. Sequenced sample: blood. The receptors stem from a woman between 18 and 29 years old with Graves' hyperthyroidism. CDR3s include the opening cysteine and the closing phenylalanine or tryptophan. D genes are given only for firm matches. Size tells how often a clone was seen (once, few, many) or the class of an expanded clone, and some rows leave it out.

cdr3_aa | cdr3_nt | j_call | d_call | v_call | clone_size
CASSLGTQGGNTEAFF | TGTGCCAGCAGCTTGGGGACCCAGGGTGGGAACACTGAAGCTTTCTTT | TRBJ1-1 | NA | TRBV5-5 | NA
CATSDLDFASTDTQYF | TGTGCCACCAGTGATCTGGACTTCGCTAGCACAGATACGCAGTATTTT | TRBJ2-3 | NA | TRBV24-1 | many
CASRENSRETQYF | TGTGCCAGCAGGGAGAACTCCCGGGAGACCCAGTACTTC | TRBJ2-5 | NA | TRBV6-2/TRBV6-3 | many
CASSFIGGETQYF | TGTGCCAGCAGTTTTATCGGAGGAGAGACCCAGTACTTC | TRBJ2-5 | NA | TRBV12-3/TRBV12-4 | NA
CASSLLPGVQGDYGYTF | TGTGCCAGCAGTTTACTCCCTGGGGTACAGGGGGACTATGGCTACACCTTC | TRBJ1-2 | TRBD1 | TRBV27 | many
CSARTFPTEAFF | TGCAGTGCTCGGACATTCCCCACTGAAGCTTTCTTT | TRBJ1-1 | NA | TRBV20-1 | NA
CASSPGRPTGETQYF | TGCGCCAGCAGCCCGGGACGGCCGACGGGGGAGACCCAGTACTTC | TRBJ2-5 | NA | TRBV5-1 | many
CSAPLPGNSPLHF | TGCAGTGCGCCCCTCCCGGGCAATTCACCCCTCCACTTT | TRBJ1-6 | NA | TRBV20-1 | NA
CASSLTGNGYGYTF | TGTGCCAGCAGCCTTACAGGGAATGGGTATGGCTACACCTTC | TRBJ1-2 | NA | TRBV4-2 | few
CASSFGSGTSARETQYF | TGTGCCAGCAGCTTCGGATCCGGGACTAGCGCCCGAGAGACCCAGTACTTC | TRBJ2-5 | TRBD2 | TRBV7-8 | many
CASSLGLGRNNEQFF | TGTGCCAGCAGCTTAGGACTTGGACGAAACAATGAGCAGTTCTTC | TRBJ2-1 | NA | TRBV14 | few
CASSFPSGEQYF | TGTGCCAGCAGTTTCCCTAGCGGCGAGCAGTACTTC | TRBJ2-7 | TRBD2 | TRBV13 | NA